These 3 T cell receptor beta chains share one sample of origin, sequenced in a study of CD8+ T cells in alopecia areata (dated by TCRdb to the late 2010s). Receptor amplification or capture employed the immunoSEQ multiplex PCR assay. RNA was extracted from all samples and reverse transcribed into cDNA as template for TCR sequencing. TCRdb re-hosts the immuneACCESS table, in-frame sequences only. Its copies lack some clones; in the studies checked, an unresolved V gene accounts for under half of them, and the cause for the rest is not known. The sample has 120,000 or so clones on record, about 50% of them singletons. The top ten clones comprise about 10% of the sample. Material: NKG2D-low CD8+ T cells sorted from blood. The intended sense of this specimen's cell subset or site label: sorted CD8+ NKG2D-low blood T cells. The origin of the receptors is a human donor with alopecia areata.

This clone was recorded a few times. V and J are TRBV30 and TRBJ2-3; TRBD2 matches at 7 bases. The germline V gene encodes CDR1 GTSNPN and CDR2 SVGIG (reference sequence). The CDR3 spans 14 residues. The V and J ends lost 5 bases and 3 bases, in that order; junction bases with no gene match: 8. The CDR3: CAWAGMRETDTQYF. CDR3 coding DNA: TGTGCCTGGGCAGGGATGCGGGAGACAGATACGCAGTATTTT.

The chain combines TRBV7-9 with TRBJ2-1; TRBD2 matches 13 bases. This CDR3 has 15 residues. With 5 bases clipped from V and 6 bases from J, the junction kept 4 bases outside the gene matches. CDR1 and CDR2 (germline): SEHNR, FQNEAQ (reference sequence). The CDR3 protein is CASSPTSGRANEQFF. For the CDR3, the DNA is TGTGCCAGCAGCCCTACTAGCGGGAGGGCCAATGAGCAGTTCTTC.

This clone has more than one count but fewer than ten. V usage is TRBV9 and J usage is TRBJ2-1; D remains unclear. In germline, CDR1 is SGDLS, CDR2 YYNGEE. V was clipped by 0 bases and J by 9 bases, with 7 bases between them. This CDR3 contains 12 residues. In DNA form, the CDR3 reads TGTGCCAGCAGCGTAGCTGGTACTGAGCAGTTCTTC. It is translated as CASSVAGTEQFF.